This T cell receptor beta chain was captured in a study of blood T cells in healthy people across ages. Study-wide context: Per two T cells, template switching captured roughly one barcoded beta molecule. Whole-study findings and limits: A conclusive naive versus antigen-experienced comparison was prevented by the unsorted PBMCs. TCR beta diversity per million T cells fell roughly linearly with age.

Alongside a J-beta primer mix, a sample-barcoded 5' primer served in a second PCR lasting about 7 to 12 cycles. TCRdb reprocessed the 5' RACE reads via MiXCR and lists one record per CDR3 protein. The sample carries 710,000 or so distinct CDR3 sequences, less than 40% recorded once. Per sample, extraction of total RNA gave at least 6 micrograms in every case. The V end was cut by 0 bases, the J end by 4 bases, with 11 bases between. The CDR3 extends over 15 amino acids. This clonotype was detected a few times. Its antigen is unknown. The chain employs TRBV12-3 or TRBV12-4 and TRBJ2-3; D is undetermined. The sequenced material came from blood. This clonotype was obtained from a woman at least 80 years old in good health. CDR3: CASSLARVGADTQYF. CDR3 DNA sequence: TGTGCCAGCAGTTTAGCCCGGGTAGGTGCAGATACGCAGTATTTT.